The 27 T cell receptor beta chains below all came from one sample that was sequenced in a study of cytomegalovirus exposure and HLA in healthy donors. Primers: 60 Vbeta forward and 13 Jbeta reverse. The data were produced by immunoSEQ multiplex PCR, yet TCRdb's version contains in-frame clones alone and is incomplete. The sample lists 95,000 to 100,000 clones; around 75% were seen once. Input material: PBMCs. These receptors all come from a man between 45 and 60 years old in good health and CMV-seronegative.

This chain joins TRBV11-2 and TRBJ2-3; TRBD2 matches at 10 bases. The CDR3 is 16 amino acids. Germline-derived CDR1 and CDR2 are SGHAT and FQNNGV. J gave up 0 bases and V 4 bases, and 4 bases lay outside the gene matches. DNA of the CDR3: TGTGCCAGCAGCTCCGGACTAGCGGCTAGCACAGATACGCAGTATTTT. Protein: CASSSGLAASTDTQYF.

The chain is built from TRBV28 and TRBJ1-2; tentatively, D is TRBD1 (6 bases). The CDR3 contains 14 residues. V was trimmed by 3 bases and J by 4 bases, leaving 12 bases between them. Germline V CDR1 and CDR2: MDHEN, SYDVKM. CDR3 nucleotide sequence: TGTGCCAGCAGTTTGGGAGGGGGTGTCTATGGCTACACCTTC. Its protein is CASSLGGGVYGYTF.

The rearrangement joins TRBV6-1 to TRBJ2-1; 7 nucleotides agree with TRBD1. The V gene end was trimmed by 11 bases and the J gene end by 4 bases; junction bases not matched to a gene: 8. The length of the CDR3 is 13 residues. Germline assignment: CDR1 MNHNS and CDR2 SASEGT. CDR3 DNA sequence: TGTGCCGTCAGGGACAGTCCTTACAATGAGCAGTTCTTC. Translating it yields CAVRDSPYNEQFF.

CDR3 bases: TGTGCCAGCAGCTTAGTAGGCCGACAGGGCCGTTCTACCGGGGAGCTGTTTTTT. This translates into CASSLVGRQGRSTGELFF. The J gene is TRBJ2-2, the V gene TRBV7-3; 7 bases align to TRBD1. The CDR3 sequence is 18 residues long. J lost 5 bases, V lost 2 bases, and 14 bases had no gene match. Per germline, CDR1 SGHTA and CDR2 FQGTGA. The full variable domain, with the rest looked up from reference TRBV7-3 and TRBJ2-2, is GAGVSQTPSNKVTEKGKYVELRCDPISGHTALYWYRQSLGQGPEFLIYFQGTGAADDSGLPNDRFFAVRPEGSVSTLKIQRTERGDSAVYLCASSLVGRQGRSTGELFFGEGSRLTVL.

The V and J genes are TRBV6-5 and TRBJ2-5, with 8 bases matching TRBD2. The better agreement between TRBJ2-7 and the DNA end casts doubt on the J call. This CDR3 region has 13 residues. Per the germline V gene, CDR1 is MNHEY and CDR2 is SVGAGI. As DNA, the CDR3 is TGTGCCAGCAGCGGGGGGGAATCCTACGAGCAGTACTTC. This encodes CASSGGESYEQYF.

V and J are TRBV28 and TRBJ1-4; TRBD1 matches at 9 bases. Germline loops: CDR1 MDHEN, CDR2 SYDVKM. The CDR3 has 18 residues. The V and J ends lost 6 bases and 0 bases, in that order; junction bases with no gene match: 11. CDR3 amino acids: CASSAGQGRDATNEKLFF. DNA of the CDR3: TGTGCCAGCAGCGCGGGACAGGGACGGGATGCAACTAATGAAAAACTGTTTTTT.

This clone was found once. The chain couples TRBV18 to TRBJ1-2, with 7 bases matching TRBD1. Germline CDR1 is KGHSH and CDR2 is LQKENI. J gave up 8 bases and V 3 bases, and 6 bases lay outside the gene matches. The CDR3 contains 13 residues. CDR3 region: CASSPQGTEGYTF. CDR3 DNA sequence: TGTGCCAGCTCACCTCAGGGGACAGAGGGCTACACCTTC.

The chain employs TRBV30 and TRBJ2-1; TRBD2 agrees at 10 bases. Trimming at V came to 2 bases and at J to 5 bases, leaving 3 bases not matched to a gene. Per germline, CDR1 GTSNPN and CDR2 SVGIG (reference sequence). CDR3 size: 14 residues. The CDR3 reads CAWSRTSGNNEQFF. The DNA for the CDR3 is TGTGCCTGGAGTAGGACTAGCGGAAACAATGAGCAGTTCTTC.

CDR3 DNA sequence: TGTGCCAGCTCACGTGGGACAGGCAATCAGCCCCAGCATTTT. Translating gives CASSRGTGNQPQHF. The chain recombines TRBV18 with TRBJ1-5; TRBD1 matches at 7 bases. This CDR3 has 14 amino acids. V gave up 4 bases and J gave up 2 bases; unmatched junction bases: 2. Germline V lookup: CDR1 KGHSH, CDR2 LQKENI.

This clone appeared a few times. The J gene is TRBJ2-7, the V gene TRBV10-3, with D perhaps TRBD2 (5 bases). The CDR3 loop spans 11 amino acids. Germline V gene sequence: CDR1 ENHRY, CDR2 SYGVKD. The V and J ends lost 10 bases and 7 bases respectively, with 14 bases between them. CDR3 in amino acids: CATLSVGEQYF. Here the CDR3 DNA reads TGTGCCACCCTTAGCGTGGGGGAGCAGTACTTC.

The chain employs TRBV4-2 and TRBJ2-1; 7 bases line up with TRBD1. Per the germline V gene, CDR1 is LGHNA and CDR2 is YNFKEQ. CDR3 size: 15 residues. J lost 10 bases, V lost 4 bases, and 13 bases had no gene match. Written as DNA, the CDR3 is TGTGCCAGCAGCCTCTCGGGCGAGGGGGCGCGGGAGCAGTTCTTC. Its translation is CASSLSGEGAREQFF.

The rearrangement uses TRBV7-9 and TRBJ2-3; D not resolved. Germline loops: CDR1 SEHNR, CDR2 FQNEAQ (reference sequence). The V and J ends lost 3 bases and 7 bases respectively, with 20 bases between them. The CDR3 has 16 residues. The CDR3 sequence is CASSLTPPPPRNTQYF. CDR3 bases: TGTGCCAGCAGCTTGACACCTCCGCCCCCCCGGAATACGCAGTATTTT.

The chain uses TRBV19 and TRBJ1-6; D not certain. The CDR3 length is 14 residues. Per germline, CDR1 LNHDA and CDR2 SQIVND (reference sequence). V lost 5 bases to trimming and J lost 7 bases, with 12 bases between them. The CDR3 reads CASSPRMINSPLHF. The CDR3 DNA reads TGTGCCAGTAGTCCCAGAATGATCAATTCACCCCTCCACTTT.

The chain combines TRBV12-5 with TRBJ2-1, with 10 bases identical to TRBD1. Per germline, CDR1 LGHNT and CDR2 FRNRAP. CDR3 length: 14 amino acids. Trimming took 7 bases from V and 6 from J; bases not matched to a gene: 6. In nucleotides, the CDR3 is TGTGCTAGTGCCTCGGGACAGGGGCCCAATGAGCAGTTCTTC. It encodes CASASGQGPNEQFF.

The chain couples TRBV7-9 to TRBJ2-7, with TRBD2 identical over 7 bases. Germline V gene lookup returns CDR1 SEHNR and CDR2 FQNEAQ (reference sequence). Trimming removed 3 bases from V and 5 bases from J; junction bases left unmatched: 4. The CDR3 runs to 13 residues. In DNA, the CDR3 is TGTGCCAGCAGCTTGGGGGGGAGCAACGAGCAGTACTTC. Its translation is CASSLGGSNEQYF. Full variable domain (missing parts from reference TRBV7-9 and TRBJ2-7): DTGVSQNPRHKITKRGQNVTFRCDPISEHNRLYWYRQTLGQGPEFLTYFQNEAQLEKSRLLSDRFSAERPKGSFSTLEIQRTEQGDSAMYLCASSLGGSNEQYFGPGTRLTVT.

The rearrangement joins TRBV7-2 to TRBJ2-7; 9 nucleotides align to TRBD2. Germline loops: CDR1 SGHTA, CDR2 FQGNSA. V was clipped by 5 bases and J by 2 bases; unmatched bases: 10. The CDR3 is 16 amino acids. CDR3 coding DNA: TGTGCCAGCAGCACAGATAGCGGGAGCGGAGCCTACGAGCAGTACTTC. Its translation: CASSTDSGSGAYEQYF.

The chain is built from TRBV5-5 and TRBJ1-1, with 9 bases matching TRBD1. V lost 4 bases, J lost 9 bases, and 7 bases stayed unmatched. The CDR3 covers 13 residues. CDR1 is SGHKS, CDR2 YYEKEE, per germline (reference sequence). The DNA for the CDR3 is TGTGCCAGCAGCATAAACAGGGGGCCGAAAGCTTTCTTT. Amino acid sequence: CASSINRGPKAFF.

This sequence joins TRBV2 and TRBJ2-3, with a weak D call TRBD2 (5 bases). Trimming removed 6 bases at V and 4 bases at J, with 14 bases between. Germline V lookup: CDR1 SNHLY, CDR2 FYNNEI. The CDR3 has 14 amino acids. The CDR3 loop is CASSHGSAADTQYF. CDR3 nucleotides: TGTGCCAGCAGCCACGGGTCAGCGGCAGATACGCAGTATTTT.

This clone has more than one count but fewer than ten. The chain joins TRBV5-5 to TRBJ1-2; tentatively, D is TRBD1 (5 bases). The CDR3 covers 14 residues. Germline CDR1 is SGHKS and CDR2 is YYEKEE (reference sequence). Trimming cost V 4 bases and J 13 bases, with 23 bases left between them. The CDR3 region is CASSQPKAREGFTF. CDR3 in DNA: TGTGCCAGCAGCCAGCCCAAAGCCAGGGAGGGGTTCACCTTC.

This chain connects TRBV2 to TRBJ2-7; maybe TRBD2 (5 bases). Trimming stripped 3 bases from V and 3 bases from J, with 12 bases between. The CDR3 totals 14 residues. The V gene's germline CDR1 is SNHLY and CDR2 FYNNEI. As DNA, the CDR3 is TGTGCCAGCAGTGACCGGCGGGCCGTCTACGAGCAGTACTTC. It specifies CASSDRRAVYEQYF.

V usage is TRBV19 and J usage is TRBJ2-7; possible D gene TRBD2, 5 bases. Trimming took off 0 bases at V and 0 bases at J, with 9 bases between the two ends. This CDR3 has 15 amino acids. Per the germline V gene, CDR1 is LNHDA and CDR2 is SQIVND (reference sequence). The CDR3 here is CASSIDSESSYEQYF. The CDR3 region has the DNA TGTGCCAGTAGTATAGATAGCGAATCCTCCTACGAGCAGTACTTC.

In this sample, this clone turned up once. This chain joins TRBV4-2 and TRBJ1-2; a weak D match, TRBD1 (5 bases). Trimming cost V 0 bases and J 4 bases, with 6 bases left between them. The CDR3 spans 13 residues. Germline CDR1 LGHNA, CDR2 YNFKEQ. CDR3 in DNA: TGTGCCAGCAGCCAAGATAGGGGCTATGGCTACACCTTC. Translated, it gives CASSQDRGYGYTF.

The CDR3 DNA reads as TGCGCCAGCAGCCAGGGGACAGTTAACAATGAGCAGTTCTTC. Its protein is CASSQGTVNNEQFF. This chain uses TRBV5-1 with TRBJ2-1; TRBD1 matches at 7 bases. This CDR3 is 14 amino acids long. CDR1 is SGHRS, CDR2 YFSETQ, per germline. The V and J ends lost 4 bases and 5 bases, in that order; junction bases with no gene match: 6. The complete variable domain, with remaining parts taken from reference TRBV5-1 and TRBJ2-1, reads KAGVTQTPRYLIKTRGQQVTLSCSPISGHRSVSWYQQTPGQGLQFLFEYFSETQRNKGNFPGRFSGRQFSNSRSEMNVSTLELGDSALYLCASSQGTVNNEQFFGPGTRLTVL.

CDR3 sequence: CATSREVSSYNSPLHF. The CDR3 coding sequence is TGTGCCACCAGCAGAGAAGTTAGCTCCTATAATTCACCCCTCCACTTT. V is TRBV15 and J is TRBJ1-6; D gene unclear. The CDR3 runs 16 residues. V was cut by 0 bases and J by 0 bases, with 6 bases left in between. Germline CDR1 and CDR2: LNHNV and YYDKDF (reference sequence).

The chain has TRBV4-3 and TRBJ2-1, with D maybe TRBD2 (5 bases). V was pared by 0 bases and J by 8 bases, with 8 bases between. This CDR3 region has 13 residues. Germline CDR1 is LGHNA and CDR2 is YSLEER. CDR3 amino acids: CASSQDRRDEQFF. The CDR3 coding sequence is TGCGCCAGCAGCCAAGATAGGCGGGATGAGCAGTTCTTC.

The rearrangement links TRBV2 to TRBJ2-5, with TRBD2 matching 14 bases. The CDR3 extends over 15 amino acids. The trim removed 6 bases at V and 5 bases at J, leaving 5 bases unmatched. The germline V gene encodes CDR1 SNHLY and CDR2 FYNNEI. The CDR3 is CASRTSGGDHETQYF. DNA of the CDR3: TGTGCCAGCAGGACTAGCGGGGGGGATCACGAGACCCAGTACTTC. The whole variable domain, filled in from reference TRBV2 and TRBJ2-5, reads EPEVTQTPSHQVTQMGQEVILRCVPISNHLYFYWYRQILGQKVEFLVSFYNNEISEKSEIFDDQFSVERPDGSNFTLKIRSTKLEDSAMYFCASRTSGGDHETQYFGPGTRLLVL.

The chain employs TRBV27 and TRBJ1-4; D gene ambiguous. V gave up 0 bases and J gave up 7 bases, with 15 bases separating them. The V gene's germline CDR1 is MNHEY and CDR2 SMNVEV (reference sequence). This CDR3 contains 16 residues. CDR3 coding DNA: TGTGCCAGCAGTTTATCGTTCGGGATTGCGGGTGAAAAACTGTTTTTT. Encoded protein: CASSLSFGIAGEKLFF. Supplemented by reference TRBV27 and TRBJ1-4, the full variable domain reads EAQVTQNPRYLITVTGKKLTVTCSQNMNHEYMSWYRQDPGLGLRQIYYSMNVEVTDKGDVPEGYKVSRKEKRNFPLILESPSPNQTSLYFCASSLSFGIAGEKLFFGSGTQLSVL.